Following are 22 T cell receptor beta chains from one sample sequenced in a study of CD8 T cells in Susac syndrome. Reverse transcription of roughly 0.5 to 1 ug RNA used random hexamers. MiXCR, run by TCRdb on the immunoSEQ multiplex PCR reads, gives a single entry per CDR3 protein. Seen here are 330,000 or so distinct CDR3 sequences, approximately 85% observed once, and the top ten hold approximately 0.2%. What was sequenced was CD8+ T cells from PBMCs. These receptors were collected from a human donor with multiple sclerosis.

This rearrangement joins TRBV29-1 to TRBJ1-2; D is uncertain. The CDR3 is made up of 13 amino acids. The germline gives CDR1 SQVTM, CDR2 ANQGSEA. V lost 4 bases, J lost 4 bases, and 13 bases lay in between. CDR3 bases: TGCAGCGTTGCTGCAGATCCGTTCTATGGCTACACCTTC. Protein sequence: CSVAADPFYGYTF. The complete variable domain, with remaining parts taken from reference TRBV29-1 and TRBJ1-2, reads SAVISQKPSRDICQRGTSLTIQCQVDSQVTMMFWYRQQPGQSLTLIATANQGSEATYESGFVIDKFPISRPNLTFSTLTVSNMSPEDSSIYLCSVAADPFYGYTFGSGTRLTVV.

The rearrangement joins TRBV28 to TRBJ1-1; D is ambiguous. This CDR3 spans 15 amino acids. Germline V gene data show CDR1 as MDHEN and CDR2 as SYDVKM. V gave up 3 bases and J gave up 1 base, with 12 bases separating them. As DNA, the CDR3 is TGTGCCAGCAGTTTTATAGTCAGGAGGAACACTGAAGCTTTCTTT. This codes for CASSFIVRRNTEAFF.

The chain uses TRBV29-1 and TRBJ2-7; D gene ambiguous. From germline, CDR1 is SQVTM and CDR2 ANQGSEA. CDR3 length equals 13 residues. V was trimmed by 4 bases and J by 0 bases, leaving 10 bases between them. The CDR3 region has the DNA TGCAGCGTTGTAAAGGCCGACTCCTACGAGCAGTACTTC. Its translation is CSVVKADSYEQYF.

J is TRBJ1-4 and V is TRBV7-9; D is undetermined. In germline, CDR1 is SEHNR, CDR2 FQNEAQ (reference sequence). The ends were cut back, 2 bases at V and 8 bases at J, with 21 bases in the middle. CDR3 size: 17 residues. The DNA of the CDR3 is TGTGCCAGCAGCTTATTTGTAGGAGGCTACTCGGAAGAAAAACTGTTTTTT. Translating gives CASSLFVGGYSEEKLFF.

This chain links TRBV6-5 with TRBJ2-7; TRBD2 is a possible D gene (5 bases). Germline lookup yields CDR1 MNHEY and CDR2 SVGAGI. Trimming cost V 7 bases and J 6 bases, with 19 bases left between them. The CDR3 spans 14 residues. CDR3 nucleotides: TGTGCCAGCATCTTCGGAGGCCTCGTGGGCGAGCAGTACTTC. Translating gives CASIFGGLVGEQYF.

This chain joins TRBV3-1 and TRBJ2-7; 9 bases are a match to TRBD2. This CDR3 has 16 residues. V shed 2 bases and J 3 bases; nucleotides not matched to a gene: 8. Germline assignment: CDR1 LGHDT and CDR2 YNNKEL (reference sequence). CDR3 loop: CASSQFTSGRLYEQYF. DNA for the CDR3: TGTGCCAGCAGCCAATTCACTAGCGGGCGCCTCTACGAGCAGTACTTC.

The chain couples TRBV27 to TRBJ1-1; D is ambiguous. This CDR3 is 14 amino acids long. The V gene lost 2 bases and the J gene lost 4 bases, with 11 bases spanning the gap. Germline values: CDR1 MNHEY, CDR2 SMNVEV (reference sequence). The CDR3 DNA reads TGTGCCAGCAGTTTAAAAGGGTTGGGCACTGAAGCTTTCTTT. Its translation is CASSLKGLGTEAFF.

J is TRBJ2-5 and V is TRBV9; D is unresolved. The CDR3 length is 15 residues. V was shortened by 3 bases and J by 0 bases, with 12 bases between the two germline ends. Per the germline V gene, CDR1 is SGDLS and CDR2 is YYNGEE. CDR3 nucleotides: TGTGCCAGCAGCGGAGGCAGATTGTACCAAGAGACCCAGTACTTC. Residues: CASSGGRLYQETQYF.

The gene calls are TRBV19 and TRBJ2-1; D unresolved. Deletions cut 2 bases from V and 2 bases from J, with 10 bases between. This CDR3 contains 15 residues. The V gene's germline CDR1 is LNHDA and CDR2 SQIVND (reference sequence). This CDR3 is CASSIIKATYNEQFF. Written as DNA, the CDR3 is TGTGCCAGTAGTATAATCAAGGCCACCTACAATGAGCAGTTCTTC.

The CDR3 is CASRTGTGALNTEAFF. For the CDR3, the DNA is TGTGCCAGCAGAACGGGGACAGGGGCTTTGAACACTGAAGCTTTCTTT. The V and J genes are TRBV4-2 and TRBJ1-1, with TRBD1 identical over 10 bases. The CDR3 is 16 residues long. Germline V CDR1 and CDR2: LGHNA, YNFKEQ. With V trimmed by 6 bases and J by 0 bases, 7 bases remained unmatched.

The chain joins TRBV6-2 or TRBV6-3 to TRBJ1-1, with a possible D match to TRBD1 (5 bases). The CDR3 covers 13 residues. Germline V gene sequence: CDR1 MNHEY, CDR2 SVGEGT. V lost 5 bases to trimming and J lost 3 bases, with 10 bases between them. The CDR3 is CASSVTQDTEAFF. In nucleotides, the CDR3 is TGTGCCAGCAGTGTCACACAGGACACTGAAGCTTTCTTT.

The V and J genes are TRBV2 and TRBJ2-7; perhaps TRBD1 as D (6 bases). The CDR3 totals 16 residues. CDR1 is SNHLY and CDR2 is FYNNEI in the germline V gene. Trimming pared 4 bases from V and 1 base from J, leaving 17 bases between. CDR3 in amino acids: CASSGRFGQRSYEQYF. As DNA, the CDR3 is TGTGCCAGCAGTGGTAGGTTCGGACAGCGGTCCTACGAGCAGTACTTC. The full variable domain, in which reference TRBV2 and TRBJ2-7 provide the parts outside the CDR3, is EPEVTQTPSHQVTQMGQEVILRCVPISNHLYFYWYRQILGQKVEFLVSFYNNEISEKSEIFDDQFSVERPDGSNFTLKIRSTKLEDSAMYFCASSGRFGQRSYEQYFGPGTRLTVT.

The genes are TRBV11-2 and TRBJ2-2; TRBD1 aligns across 7 bases. Germline trimming cut 4 bases from V and 4 bases from J; bases unmatched to any gene: 3. Looked up from germline, CDR1 is SGHAT and CDR2 is FQNNGV. This CDR3 comprises 14 residues. CDR3 bases: TGTGCCAGCAGCTGGGGACAGACCACCGGGGAGCTGTTTTTT. It is translated as CASSWGQTTGELFF.

This clonotype was observed once. The V call is TRBV11-2, the J call TRBJ1-2; D is unresolved. The CDR3 spans 16 residues. Trimming pared 0 bases from V and 7 bases from J, leaving 18 bases between. The germline CDR1 and CDR2 sequences are SGHAT and FQNNGV. The CDR3 sequence: CASSLDLGWQDLGYTF. The CDR3 DNA reads as TGTGCCAGCAGCTTAGACCTGGGGTGGCAAGATCTTGGCTACACCTTC.

The rearrangement uses TRBV14 and TRBJ2-1, with 12 bases aligning to TRBD2. Germline V gene lookup returns CDR1 SGHDN and CDR2 FVKESK. The CDR3 is 14 amino acids. With 4 bases clipped from V and 8 bases from J, the junction kept 3 bases outside the gene matches. As DNA, the CDR3 is TGTGCCAGCAGCCCACGACTAGCGGGAGATGAGCAGTTCTTC. Translated, it gives CASSPRLAGDEQFF.

This chain links TRBV2 with TRBJ1-2, with D perhaps matching TRBD1 (5 bases). The CDR3 contains 15 residues. Trimming took 6 bases from V and 1 from J, leaving 15 bases between them. Germline V gene lookup returns CDR1 SNHLY and CDR2 FYNNEI. The CDR3: CASRASRAFNYGYTF. In nucleotides, the CDR3 is TGTGCCAGCAGGGCATCCAGGGCGTTTAACTATGGCTACACCTTC.

The CDR3 spells CASSSPTSSYTDTQYF. CDR3 DNA: TGTGCCAGCAGCTCCCCGACTAGCTCCTACACAGATACGCAGTATTTT. V gene TRBV13 combines with J gene TRBJ2-3, with 7 bases fitting TRBD2. The CDR3 has 16 residues. The V gene's germline CDR1 is PRHDT and CDR2 FYEKMQ (reference sequence). V was clipped by 4 bases and J by 2 bases; unmatched bases: 9.

The chain couples TRBV20-1 to TRBJ1-4, with D possibly being TRBD1 (6 bases). The germline V gene encodes CDR1 DFQATT and CDR2 SNEGSKA (reference sequence). The V gene lost 0 bases and the J gene lost 0 bases, with 14 bases spanning the gap. The CDR3 sequence is 17 residues long. CDR3 DNA sequence: TGCAGTGCTAGAGATTTGGACAGTGATTCAACTAATGAAAAACTGTTTTTT. Protein: CSARDLDSDSTNEKLFF.

The rearrangement joins TRBV4-3 to TRBJ1-1, with TRBD1 matching over 10 bases. The CDR3 consists of 18 residues. With 0 bases clipped from V and 4 bases from J, the junction kept 11 bases outside the gene matches. From germline, CDR1 is LGHNA and CDR2 YSLEER. The CDR3 region has the DNA TGCGCCAGCAGCCAAGATCAGGACAGGGGGGTCGGAGGCACTGAAGCTTTCTTT. It encodes CASSQDQDRGVGGTEAFF.

CDR3 nucleotides: TGCAGTGCTAGTGACGGGAGGTTTTCACCCCTCCACTTT. Amino acid sequence: CSASDGRFSPLHF. The genes are TRBV20-1 and TRBJ1-6, with D unresolved. Trimming stripped 3 bases from V and 9 bases from J, with 12 bases between. The length of the CDR3 is 13 residues. Germline assignment: CDR1 DFQATT and CDR2 SNEGSKA (reference sequence).

This clonotype was observed a single time. The rearrangement links TRBV27 to TRBJ2-7, with 10 bases matching TRBD2. Germline V CDR1 and CDR2: MNHEY, SMNVEV (reference sequence). The V segment lost 8 bases and the J segment 5 bases; nucleotides outside the gene matches: 9. The CDR3 length is 14 residues. This CDR3 reads CASAGETSGNEQYF. For the CDR3, the DNA is TGTGCCAGCGCTGGAGAAACTAGCGGGAACGAGCAGTACTTC.

V gene TRBV7-9 combines with J gene TRBJ2-3; the D call may be TRBD1 or TRBD2 (5 bases each). The CDR3 length is 16 residues. Germline-derived CDR1 and CDR2 are SEHNR and FQNEAQ (reference sequence). V was trimmed by 2 bases and J by 1 base, leaving 13 bases between them. As DNA, the CDR3 is TGTGCCAGCAGCTTATACCTGGGACCTGGCACAGATACGCAGTATTTT. The encoded protein is CASSLYLGPGTDTQYF.